This T cell receptor beta chain was sequenced in a study of T cells in Graves' hyperthyroidism and ophthalmopathy. Study observations and caveats: Blood also contained most expanded thyroid clonotypes above 0.001.

Graves' hyperthyroidism was deemed stable given no ophthalmopathy progression within 18 months. Uncontrolled infection, other autoimmune disease, pregnancy and lactation each barred patients from inclusion. Isolation of PBMCs was performed on around 10 ml fresh peripheral blood. A remark on this clonotype: Its antigen is unknown.

Researchers amplified the TCR beta CDR3 regions from RNA transcripts. The primer set for the first-round RT-PCR of the TCR CDR3 was HTBI. TCRdb analysed the multiplex PCR reads with MiXCR anew, one entry per CDR3 protein. The sample lists under 350,000 distinct CDR3 sequences, roughly 21% seen once, with 50% to 65% in the top ten. This CDR3 is 13 amino acids long. The V gene's germline CDR1 is SGHAT and CDR2 FQNNGV. V lost 5 bases and J lost 3; bases outside the gene matches: 3. This sequence was found in a woman between 50 and 59 years old with Graves' hyperthyroidism. This sequence joins TRBV11-2 and TRBJ2-7; TRBD1 agrees at 8 bases. Material for sequencing was blood. CDR3 DNA sequence: TGTGCCAGCAGCCGGACAGGGTACTACGAGCAGTACTTC. This translates into CASSRTGYYEQYF.